This T cell receptor (beta chain) was sequenced during a study of cytomegalovirus exposure and HLA in healthy donors (dated by TCRdb to between 2016 and 2019). With respect to the entire study: An earlier analysis of approximately 640 of the donors reported approximately 300 Gb of sequence data and 100 million to 140 million unique TCR beta sequences from about 200 million T cells. Among roughly 370 genotyped donors of the cohort, an average of about 240,000 unique TCR beta nucleotide sequences were sequenced per donor, 15% to 20% of them non-productive. All discovery cohort repertoires had been generated on a single sequencing platform. An earlier analysis of a few hundred of the donors applied high-throughput TCR beta sequencing to assess whether each TCR beta V gene segment acted as functional or pseudogenic. The later analysis used no new phenotypic data to find candidate immune exposures, relying instead on TCR beta sequences and their occurrence across donors. The study aimed to test whether cataloging public T cell receptors could reveal signatures of past pathogen exposure. Besides the first cohort of approximately 710 subjects, a separate validation cohort made up of 120 or so different subjects was used. Of the approximately 400 genotyped donors, over 65% fell in the genetic ancestry cluster associated with self-reported Caucasian donors. Typing coverage varied by locus: roughly 620-630 donors for A, B, C, DRB1 and DQB1; approximately 500 for DQA1; approximately 570 for DPA1; approximately 490 for DPB1. Genome-wide SNP genotypes for about three fifths of the roughly 670 donors were used in a later genetic analysis, which treated that subset as a discovery cohort. Both class I and class II loci were covered by HLA typing, at four-digit resolution. Approximately 310 gigabases of sequencing data and 70 million to 85 million unique TCR sequences were included in an early release covering around 600 HLA-typed donors. To predict cytomegalovirus infection status, the study combined high-throughput TCR immunosequencing, statistical association of individual TCRs with disease status, and machine learning. Donor age, sex, ethnicity and CMV serostatus were compiled alongside the repertoire data. The study profiled the T cell repertoires of 550 to 700 subjects by immunosequencing and related them to cytomegalovirus serostatus. Roughly 5 DR-DQ haplotypes were treated as single units for association and clustering because of strong linkage in the cohort. A later analysis re-analyzed previously published TCR beta repertoires from roughly 630 donors and added high-resolution HLA genotyping to study TCR occurrence patterns.

Receptor amplification or capture employed the immunoSEQ multiplex PCR assay. For the multiplex PCR, a mixture combining 60 forward primers for TCR Vbeta segments and 13 reverse primers for TCR Jbeta segments was used. Amplification of the CDR3 region of rearranged TCR beta genes was performed with a multiplex PCR assay on genomic DNA. The amplified TCR beta libraries were sequenced on the Illumina HiSeq System as 87-base-pair reads. The authors' analysis ran thus. Across the roughly 640 repertoires, a later analysis counted about 81 million unique TCR beta chains, around 11 million of which were shared by at least two donors. Raw reads were error-corrected and collapsed into unique sequences with a nearest-neighbor algorithm that merged closely related sequences to remove PCR and sequencing errors. CDR3 sequences were aligned to IMGT reference sequences to assign V, D and J gene segments. Each retained sequence needed at least a six-nucleotide match to both a V gene segment and a J gene segment. A rearrangement counted as productive if the CDR3 had no stop codons and remained in frame with V and J, and every other rearrangement counted as non-productive. Following IMGT convention, CDR3 was defined as the stretch from the second conserved V-encoded cysteine to the conserved J-encoded phenylalanine. Sequences without an unambiguous match to a single V gene segment were excluded from the earlier analysis of about 640 of the donors. An earlier analysis of a few hundred of the donors called V segments functional above 56.7% productive rearrangements and segregating when the between-donor standard deviation exceeded 5%. A statistical classification framework was built to diagnose cytomegalovirus status from the catalog of TCR beta chain sequences. In a later analysis, V and J genes were assigned by comparing TCR nucleotide sequences against IMGT/GENE-DB human TR gene sequences. The TCRdist pipeline was used in a later analysis to assign CDR3 sequences and most-parsimonious VDJ recombination scenarios. In a later analysis, each TCR beta chain was defined by its CDR3 amino acid sequence together with its V-gene family, and reads without a unique V-gene family were excluded. In a later analysis, a few hundred highly shared, low-generation-probability nucleotide sequences were removed to address suspected cross-contamination and a sequencing artifact. In a later analysis, a clonal expansion index for each public chain was calculated from normalized within-repertoire ranks of inferred template counts. Generation probabilities in a later analysis came from a VDJ recombination model fitted to out-of-frame rearrangements, and those results were checked against IGoR. In a later analysis, hypergeometric tests were used to score TCR-TCR, TCR-HLA and TCR-CMV co-occurrence, with a repertoire-size bias correction applied to TCR pairs. False discovery rates were estimated in a later analysis by permuting HLA or CMV assignments 20 times. A later analysis grouped co-occurring TCRs with DBSCAN, adding TCRdist sequence similarity when clustering within HLA-allele-positive subsets. Co-occurrence clustering excluded repertoires with fewer than 30,000 or more than 120,000 public chains, plus five with anomalous nucleotide sharing. The source is immuneACCESS, and TCRdb retained only in-frame sequences with V and J called. Part of the clones is not carried over; for the studies checked, unresolved V genes explain less than half of this, and the remainder is unexplained. Clone size and the V and J calls come from that table; the DNA yielded D and trimming. The sample records 120,000 or so clones, roughly 82% of which are singletons. The ten largest make up 2.5% to 3.5% of the sample.

The cohort was made up of roughly 670 healthy bone marrow donors. At the time of sampling, every cohort member was nominally healthy, though immune exposures that went unrecorded were likely present. The donor was CMV seropositive and belonged to the group of 250 to 300 seropositive cohort members. A peripheral blood sample was provided by each donor, and peripheral blood mononuclear cells were used for TCR beta sequencing. The Qiagen DNeasy Blood Extraction Kit was used to extract genomic DNA from the blood cell samples. The CDR3 has 14 amino acids, counting the end cysteine and phenylalanine. The DNA shown is the 42-base CDR3, in frame from base 1. The germline V gene specifies MDHEN as CDR1 and SYDVKM as CDR2. The junction shows trimming of 6 bases on V and 7 bases on J, and the gene matches do not reach 11 bases of it. Comment on this clone: Its cognate antigen has yet to be identified. Base-call qualities are not available, and no considerably larger clone is one nucleotide away.

The paper as a whole reports these results and caveats: Because counts were too low, roughly 16 rarely observed V segments, including chromosome 9 orphons, were excluded from the earlier analysis of 500 to 700 of the donors. In this cohort, only TCR beta chains were sequenced, and detectable features were limited by the absence of alpha or paired-chain data. Several of the top co-occurrence clusters appeared to be linked to parvovirus B19, influenza, CMV and Epstein-Barr virus, according to a later analysis. HLA typing was unavailable for some donors at each locus, so association tests used only the typed subset. A later analysis associated 15,000 or so TCR beta sequences with specific HLA alleles at a false discovery rate of 0.05. Strong co-occurrence of HLA alleles, especially DR and DQ, made assigning TCR associations to individual alleles difficult. In a later genetic analysis, fewer N-insertions in productive TCRs were reported among donors in an Asian-associated ancestry cluster than the roughly 700-donor mean. The only immune exposure information available for the cohort was CMV serostatus. Broadly in line with IMGT annotations, most TCR beta V segments showed up in productive rearrangements about 90% or about 30% of the time in an earlier analysis of approximately 640 of the donors. In both the original and validation cohorts, the classifier was reported to diagnose cytomegalovirus status with high specificity and sensitivity. A later genetic analysis associated a missense DCLRE1C variant with V-gene and J-gene trimming of TCR beta chains, and an independent cohort replicated the association. A further reported finding was that TCR beta sequences accurately predicted the HLA-A and HLA-B alleles for most subjects in the first cohort. Some IMGT-functional V segments, including TRBV6-2 and TRBV6-3, could not be distinguished by the 87-base-pair reads and were therefore excluded. In a later analysis, HLA-associated TCR beta chains showed more clonal expansion and lower generation probabilities than non-associated chains that were equally common. Most CMV-associated TCR beta chains appeared to be HLA-restricted in a later analysis, and the HLA associations seemed to be driven largely by CMV exposure. A total of 150 or so TCR beta chains were listed by the study as associated with cytomegalovirus. The authors suggested that the approach could potentially be extended to other disease states and immunological phenotypes. Linkage disequilibrium might explain the correlated functional status among segregating V segments, but an unknown experimental factor could not be excluded. A cluster of highly shared sequence variants was judged likely to be a technical artifact of the sequencing pipeline. While some public TCRs were present in many individuals, most TCR sequences turned up only very rarely across donors. A few of the identified cytomegalovirus-associated TCR beta chains were confirmed in vitro to be specific for cytomegalovirus antigens. The presence/absence analyses assumed that sequencing depth was roughly uniform across donors, and that assumption may not be true. According to a later analysis, TCR association rates differed among HLA loci, with DRB1 alleles showing the most associated TCRs and HLA-C alleles showing the fewest.

Sequencing was carried out using PBMCs. The rearrangement combines TRBV28 with TRBJ1-2; TRBD1 aligns with 7 central bases. This clonotype was sampled from a woman between 40 and 50 years old in good health and CMV-seropositive. CDR3 protein: CASSPSTGVFGYTF. The sequenced DNA: TGTGCCAGCAGCCCTAGCACAGGGGTCTTTGGCTACACCTTC.